The clone carrying this T cell receptor (beta chain) was observed a handful of times. Trimming left V 5 bases short and J 6 bases short, with 17 bases between. This CDR3 has 14 amino acids. In germline, CDR1 is SGHNT, CDR2 YYREEE (reference sequence). This sample stems from a study of shared clonotypes between healthy human individuals. TCRdb keeps only in-frame clones here, not all; method: immunoSEQ multiplex PCR. The data hold more than 900,000 clones, with more than 75% observed a single time. Input material: memory CD4+ T cells from PBMCs. Subset reported: CD45RA-negative fraction. The source is a man between 18 and 35 years old in good health. Some clones in this sample may be carry-over from other donors' samples. This rearrangement joins TRBV5-4 to TRBJ1-2; TRBD1 might be the D (5 bases). CDR3 sequence: CASRSFWGIDGYTF. The CDR3 DNA sequence: TGTGCCAGCAGGAGCTTTTGGGGGATAGATGGCTACACCTTC.